This passage covers 15 T cell receptor beta chains from one sample sequenced in a study of long-term antiretroviral therapy in people with HIV. The assay, immunoSEQ v3.0, was run at survey level. The protocol was immunoSEQ multiplex PCR, while the TCRdb copy is restricted to in-frame clones and leaves out a portion. The sample holds tens of thousands of clones; around 84% are singletons and the top ten take approximately 4.8%. The source material was unsorted PBMCs, sampled 0.8 years after starting antiretroviral therapy. The receptors shown here come from a woman aged 25 to 39 with HIV.

The CDR3 here is CASTRTESSYEQYF. CDR3 in DNA: TGTGCCAGCACGAGGACTGAAAGCTCCTACGAGCAGTACTTC. This rearrangement joins TRBV6-1 to TRBJ2-7; a possible D gene is TRBD2 (5 bases). This CDR3 contains 14 residues. Trimming pared 7 bases from V and 0 bases from J, leaving 13 bases between. Germline V gene lookup returns CDR1 MNHNS and CDR2 SASEGT.

V is TRBV12-5 and J is TRBJ2-7, with unresolved D. This CDR3 is built from 12 residues. The V and J ends lost 0 bases and 5 bases respectively, with 5 bases between them. CDR1 is LGHNT and CDR2 is FRNRAP in the germline V gene. The CDR3 region is CASGLVPHEQYF. In DNA, the CDR3 is TGTGCTAGTGGTTTGGTGCCCCACGAGCAGTACTTC.

This sequence joins TRBV9 and TRBJ2-3; 10 nucleotides align to TRBD2. Germline CDR1 reads SGDLS; CDR2 reads YYNGEE. The CDR3 is 18 residues long. The V gene end was trimmed by 1 base and the J gene end by 6 bases; junction bases not matched to a gene: 14. CDR3 DNA: TGTGCCAGCAGCGTAAAGGATAGAGCGGGGGGGCCGAGGGATACGCAGTATTTT. Residues: CASSVKDRAGGPRDTQYF.

J is TRBJ2-7 and V is TRBV7-9, with 8 bases lining up with TRBD2. V gave up 1 base and J gave up 2 bases; unmatched junction bases: 1. Germline CDR1 is SEHNR and CDR2 is FQNEAQ (reference sequence). The CDR3 is 14 amino acids. For the CDR3, the DNA is TGTGCCAGCAGCTTAGTCGGGGGGGCCTACGAGCAGTACGTC. Its translation is CASSLVGGAYEQYV.

This sequence joins TRBV29-1 and TRBJ2-5, with 9 positions matching TRBD1. After removal of 5 bases from V and 4 bases from J, the junction contained 8 bases not matched to a gene. The germline V gene encodes CDR1 SQVTM and CDR2 ANQGSEA. This CDR3 spans 14 amino acids. The CDR3 sequence is CSVPTGGLRETQYF. DNA for the CDR3: TGCAGCGTTCCTACAGGGGGCCTCAGAGAGACCCAGTACTTC.

The chain recombines TRBV9 with TRBJ2-1, with 8 positions matching TRBD1. The CDR3 loop spans 17 amino acids. Germline CDR1 is SGDLS and CDR2 is YYNGEE. The ends lost 5 bases at V and 5 bases at J; junction bases unmatched: 15. This chain's CDR3 is CASSLTGDPNLDNEQFF. Here the CDR3 DNA reads TGTGCCAGCAGTTTGACAGGGGACCCGAATTTAGACAATGAGCAGTTCTTC. The whole variable domain, remainder taken from reference TRBV9 and TRBJ2-1, is DSGVTQTPKHLITATGQRVTLRCSPRSGDLSVYWYQQSLDQGLQFLIQYYNGEERAKGNILERFSAQQFPDLHSELNLSSLELGDSALYFCASSLTGDPNLDNEQFFGPGTRLTVL.

As DNA, the CDR3 is TGTGCCAGCAGCCAGAGACAGGGTGTTAGCAATCAGCCCCAGCATTTT. It translates to CASSQRQGVSNQPQHF. The genes are TRBV7-2 and TRBJ1-5; 7 bases map to TRBD1. From germline, CDR1 is SGHTA and CDR2 FQGNSA. J lost 0 bases, V lost 5 bases, and 7 bases had no gene match. This CDR3 contains 16 residues.

As concerns this clone: It is unclear where the CDR3 begins or ends on the DNA, so no DNA is shown, and the CDR3 is as TCRdb lists it. This rearrangement joins TRBV15 to TRBJ1-1; the listed D gene, TRBD1, was not tested against the DNA. Germline CDR1 reads LNHNV; CDR2 reads YYDKDF (reference sequence). The CDR3 spans 16 residues, counting both ends. The CDR3 loop reads CATTQGPHFGNTEAFF.

The gene calls are TRBV11-2 and TRBJ1-5, with D hard to call. Germline-derived CDR1 and CDR2 are SGHAT and FQNNGV. V was shortened by 2 bases and J by 3 bases, with 5 bases between the two germline ends. This CDR3 is built from 13 residues. CDR3 region: CASSLWDNQPQHF. The CDR3 DNA reads TGTGCCAGCAGCTTATGGGACAATCAGCCCCAGCATTTT. The full variable domain, completed using reference TRBV11-2 and TRBJ1-5, is EAGVAQSPRYKIIEKRQSVAFWCNPISGHATLYWYQQILGQGPKLLIQFQNNGVVDDSQLPKDRFSAERLKGVDSTLKIQPAKLEDSAVYLCASSLWDNQPQHFGDGTRLSIL.

The CDR3 sequence is CASRVQNTEAFF. CDR3 DNA sequence: TGTGCCAGTCGCGTCCAGAACACTGAAGCTTTCTTT. This chain joins TRBV19 and TRBJ1-1; D gene unclear. CDR1 LNHDA and CDR2 SQIVND come from the germline V gene (reference sequence). Trimming took off 8 bases at V and 1 base at J, with 8 bases between the two ends. The CDR3 is 12 amino acids.

V usage is TRBV6-5 and J usage is TRBJ1-2, with no clear D. Trimming left V 4 bases short and J 2 bases short, with 14 bases between. The CDR3 contains 15 residues. Germline CDR1 and CDR2: MNHEY and SVGAGI. DNA for the CDR3: TGTGCCAGCAGTTCCGCCGGGTCAAACAACTATGGCTACACCTTC. It encodes CASSSAGSNNYGYTF.

CDR3: CASSRPGAHDGYTF. Here the CDR3 DNA reads TGTGCCAGCAGCCGCCCGGGGGCCCATGATGGCTACACCTTC. The chain couples TRBV11-2 to TRBJ1-2, with a possible D match to TRBD1 (6 bases). The CDR3 extends over 14 amino acids. CDR1 SGHAT and CDR2 FQNNGV come from the germline V gene. V dropped 5 bases and J dropped 6 bases, with 16 bases sitting between them.

Notes on this clone: One junction end disagrees with the germline gene, perhaps due to a read error. The chain combines TRBV7-7 with TRBJ1-1; 9 positions match TRBD1. This CDR3 is 12 amino acids long. The germline V gene has CDR1 SSHAT and CDR2 FNYEAQ (reference sequence). The CDR3 DNA reads TGTGCCAGCAGCCCCCCGGGACAGGGTTTGATCTTT. This codes for CASSPPGQGLIF.

The gene calls are TRBV14 and TRBJ2-7; TRBD1 matches 8 bases. The CDR3 covers 16 residues. Looked up from germline, CDR1 is SGHDN and CDR2 is FVKESK. The ends lost 1 base at V and 3 bases at J; junction bases unmatched: 8. CDR3 protein: CASSQVGQGKFYEQYF. The CDR3 nucleotides read TGTGCCAGCAGCCAAGTCGGACAGGGAAAATTCTACGAGCAGTACTTC. The whole variable domain, filled in from reference TRBV14 and TRBJ2-7, reads EAGVTQFPSHSVIEKGQTVTLRCDPISGHDNLYWYRRVMGKEIKFLLHFVKESKQDESGMPNNRFLAERTGGTYSTLKVQPAELEDSGVYFCASSQVGQGKFYEQYFGPGTRLTVT.

Only one count was recorded for this clone. J is TRBJ1-2 and V is TRBV6-1, with TRBD1 identical over 10 bases. Germline V CDR1 and CDR2: MNHNS, SASEGT. The CDR3 is 13 amino acids. J gave up 8 bases and V 4 bases, and 4 bases lay outside the gene matches. The CDR3 sequence: CASSGWTGGGYTF. DNA of the CDR3: TGTGCCAGCAGTGGGTGGACAGGGGGGGGCTACACCTTC.